Included here is one T cell receptor (beta chain) sequence, with context. Its cognate antigen is unknown. The data originate from a study of shared clonotypes between healthy human individuals. Across the study: Three plates each covered CD4 naive and memory; CD8 naive two, CD8 memory one. Points from the study as a whole: Donor scarcity curtailed the genetic and exposure-history diversity represented herein.

Trimming took off 1 base at V and 1 base at J, with 10 bases between the two ends. The CDR3 is 15 amino acids. CDR1 is SEHNR and CDR2 is FQNEAQ in the germline V gene (reference sequence). Deep level was the assay's run setting. Data came from immunoSEQ multiplex PCR; TCRdb stores just in-frame clones and leaves some out. The table records hundreds of thousands of clones, around three quarters of them present only once. The sequence was collected from a woman aged 25 to 39 in good health. The sample was memory CD4+ T cells sorted from blood. Subset in this sample: CD45RA-negative fraction. The rearrangement uses TRBV7-9 and TRBJ1-2, with no clear D. The CDR3 reads CASSLGVGNNYGYTF. Written as DNA, the CDR3 is TGTGCCAGCAGCTTAGGGGTTGGGAATAACTATGGCTACACCTTC.